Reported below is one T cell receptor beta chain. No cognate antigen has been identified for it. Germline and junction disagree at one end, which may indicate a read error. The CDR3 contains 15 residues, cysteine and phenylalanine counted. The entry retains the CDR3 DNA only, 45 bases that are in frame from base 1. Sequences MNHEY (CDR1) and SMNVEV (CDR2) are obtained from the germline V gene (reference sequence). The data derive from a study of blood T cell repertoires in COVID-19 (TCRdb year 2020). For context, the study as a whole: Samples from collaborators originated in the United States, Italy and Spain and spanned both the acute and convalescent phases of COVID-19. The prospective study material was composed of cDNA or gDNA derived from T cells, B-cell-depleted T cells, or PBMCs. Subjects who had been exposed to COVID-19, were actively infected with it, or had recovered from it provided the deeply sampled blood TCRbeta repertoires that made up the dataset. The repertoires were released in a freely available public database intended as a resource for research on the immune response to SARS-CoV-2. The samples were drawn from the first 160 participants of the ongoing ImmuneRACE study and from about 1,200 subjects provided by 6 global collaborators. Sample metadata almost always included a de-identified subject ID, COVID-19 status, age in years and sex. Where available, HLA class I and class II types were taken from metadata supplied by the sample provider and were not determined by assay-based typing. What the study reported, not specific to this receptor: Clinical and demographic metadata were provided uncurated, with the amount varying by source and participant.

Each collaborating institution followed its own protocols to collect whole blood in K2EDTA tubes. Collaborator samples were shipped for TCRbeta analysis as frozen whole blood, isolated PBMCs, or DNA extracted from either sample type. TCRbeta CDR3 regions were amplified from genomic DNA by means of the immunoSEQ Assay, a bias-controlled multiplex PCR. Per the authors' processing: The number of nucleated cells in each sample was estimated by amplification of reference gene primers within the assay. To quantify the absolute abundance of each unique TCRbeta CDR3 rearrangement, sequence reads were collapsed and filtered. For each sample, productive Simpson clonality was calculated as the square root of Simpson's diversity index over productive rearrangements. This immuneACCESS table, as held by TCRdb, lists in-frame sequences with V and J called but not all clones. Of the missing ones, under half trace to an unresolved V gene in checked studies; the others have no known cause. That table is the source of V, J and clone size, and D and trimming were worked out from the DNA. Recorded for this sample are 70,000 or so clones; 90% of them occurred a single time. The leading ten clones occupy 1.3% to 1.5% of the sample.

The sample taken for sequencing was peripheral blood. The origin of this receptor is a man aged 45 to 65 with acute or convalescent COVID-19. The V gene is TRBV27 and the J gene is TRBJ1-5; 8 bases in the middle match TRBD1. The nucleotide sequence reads TGTGCCAGCAGCACCGGGACAGGCCCCAATCGGCCCCAGCATTTT. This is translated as CASSTGTGPNRPQHF.